Following are 9 T cell receptor beta chains from one sample sequenced in a study of cytomegalovirus exposure and HLA in healthy donors. PCR was performed using 60 Vbeta and 13 Jbeta primers. Some clones are missing from TCRdb's copy, which holds only in-frame ones; the method was immunoSEQ multiplex PCR. The sample has about 120,000 clones; around two thirds are singletons. Material for sequencing was PBMCs. These receptors were obtained from a woman aged 40 to 49 in good health and CMV-seropositive.

This clone was recorded a few times. V is TRBV14 and J is TRBJ1-2, with a possible D match to TRBD1 (5 bases). CDR1 is SGHDN and CDR2 is FVKESK in the germline V gene. This CDR3 has 13 residues. V shed 4 bases and J shed 4 bases, with 10 bases lying between them. The CDR3, as DNA: TGTGCCAGCAGCCTCAGGGATGGCTATGGCTACACCTTC. Amino acid sequence: CASSLRDGYGYTF.

The chain couples TRBV7-9 to TRBJ1-2; 9 bases agree with TRBD1. Per the germline V gene, CDR1 is SEHNR and CDR2 is FQNEAQ (reference sequence). The V gene end was trimmed by 2 bases and the J gene end by 0 bases; junction bases not matched to a gene: 4. The length of the CDR3 is 16 residues. CDR3 protein: CASSLLRQGANYGYTF. The CDR3 DNA sequence: TGTGCCAGCAGCTTATTACGACAGGGGGCTAACTATGGCTACACCTTC.

This chain uses TRBV4-1 with TRBJ2-1; TRBD2 agrees at 7 bases. Looked up from germline, CDR1 is MGHRA and CDR2 is YSYEKL. Losses at the gene ends were 3 bases for V and 3 bases for J; bases not matched to a gene: 8. The CDR3 has 16 amino acids. CDR3: CASSHVAGRNYNEQFF. Written as DNA, the CDR3 is TGCGCCAGCAGCCATGTAGCGGGTCGAAACTACAATGAGCAGTTCTTC.

This sequence joins TRBV30 and TRBJ2-1; 8 nucleotides align to TRBD2. Germline assignment: CDR1 GTSNPN and CDR2 SVGIG (reference sequence). The CDR3 is 18 amino acids. Trimming took 5 bases from V and 0 from J; bases not matched to a gene: 15. The DNA of the CDR3 is TGTGCCTGGTACCTAGCGGGCGGTGGTCAAAGCTCCTACAATGAGCAGTTCTTC. Translation gives CAWYLAGGGQSSYNEQFF. The full variable domain, its missing parts supplied by reference TRBV30 and TRBJ2-1, is SQTIHQWPATLVQPVGSPLSLECTVEGTSNPNLYWYRQAAGRGLQLLFYSVGIGQISSEVPQNLSASRPQDRQFILSSKKLLLSDSGFYLCAWYLAGGGQSSYNEQFFGPGTRLTVL.

This clone has more than one count but fewer than ten. V usage is TRBV5-1 and J usage is TRBJ2-2; possibly TRBD2 for D (5 bases). V was trimmed by 0 bases and J by 4 bases, leaving 10 bases between them. Germline assignment: CDR1 SGHRS and CDR2 YFSETQ. This CDR3 has 15 amino acids. The CDR3 protein is CASSLVPSSTGELFF. CDR3 nucleotides: TGCGCCAGCAGCTTGGTGCCTAGCAGCACCGGGGAGCTGTTTTTT.

The chain combines TRBV7-9 with TRBJ2-3; a weak D match, TRBD2 (6 bases). CDR3 length: 14 amino acids. Germline V gene data show CDR1 as SEHNR and CDR2 as FQNEAQ (reference sequence). The V gene lost 4 bases and the J gene lost 2 bases, with 10 bases spanning the gap. CDR3 in amino acids: CASSSGLSTDTQYF. The CDR3 DNA reads as TGTGCCAGCAGCTCGGGACTCTCCACAGATACGCAGTATTTT.

This clone was seen only a few times. The gene calls are TRBV25-1 and TRBJ1-6, with unresolved D. V lost 1 base, J lost 9 bases, and 13 bases lay in between. The CDR3 has 15 residues. Germline V gives CDR1 MGHDK, CDR2 SYGVNS. Here the CDR3 DNA reads TGTGCCAGCAGTGAATTTGAGGGTCTTGGTTCACCCCTCCACTTT. The encoded protein is CASSEFEGLGSPLHF.

This chain joins TRBV9 and TRBJ1-1; D not resolved. Germline values: CDR1 SGDLS, CDR2 YYNGEE. Trimming stripped 0 bases from V and 2 bases from J, with 8 bases between. The length of the CDR3 is 14 residues. The CDR3: CASSVATENTEAFF. The CDR3 DNA reads TGTGCCAGCAGCGTAGCTACAGAAAACACTGAAGCTTTCTTT.

V usage is TRBV11-2 and J usage is TRBJ1-1; 9 bases are a match to TRBD1. Germline V gene lookup returns CDR1 SGHAT and CDR2 FQNNGV. With V trimmed by 5 bases and J by 1 base, 11 bases remained unmatched. CDR3 length equals 17 residues. In DNA, the CDR3 is TGTGCCAGCAGCCGAAAGGCCGGGACAGGGAAGAACACTGAAGCTTTCTTT. It codes for CASSRKAGTGKNTEAFF. Based on the CDR3 plus reference TRBV11-2 and TRBJ1-1, the full variable domain is EAGVAQSPRYKIIEKRQSVAFWCNPISGHATLYWYQQILGQGPKLLIQFQNNGVVDDSQLPKDRFSAERLKGVDSTLKIQPAKLEDSAVYLCASSRKAGTGKNTEAFFGQGTRLTVV.